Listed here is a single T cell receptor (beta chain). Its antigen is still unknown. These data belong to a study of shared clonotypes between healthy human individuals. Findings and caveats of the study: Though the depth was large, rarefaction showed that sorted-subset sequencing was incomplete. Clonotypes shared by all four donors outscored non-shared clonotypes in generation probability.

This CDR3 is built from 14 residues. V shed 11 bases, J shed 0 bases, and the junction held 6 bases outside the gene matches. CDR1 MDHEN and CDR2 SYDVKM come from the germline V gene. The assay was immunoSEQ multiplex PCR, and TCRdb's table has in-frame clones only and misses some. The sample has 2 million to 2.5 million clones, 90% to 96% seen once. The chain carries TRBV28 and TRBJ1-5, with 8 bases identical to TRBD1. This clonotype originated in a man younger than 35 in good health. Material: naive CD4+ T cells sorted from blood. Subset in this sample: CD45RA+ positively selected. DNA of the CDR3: TGTGCCGGGGCGACAGGGGATAGCAATCAGCCCCAGCATTTT. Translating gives CAGATGDSNQPQHF.